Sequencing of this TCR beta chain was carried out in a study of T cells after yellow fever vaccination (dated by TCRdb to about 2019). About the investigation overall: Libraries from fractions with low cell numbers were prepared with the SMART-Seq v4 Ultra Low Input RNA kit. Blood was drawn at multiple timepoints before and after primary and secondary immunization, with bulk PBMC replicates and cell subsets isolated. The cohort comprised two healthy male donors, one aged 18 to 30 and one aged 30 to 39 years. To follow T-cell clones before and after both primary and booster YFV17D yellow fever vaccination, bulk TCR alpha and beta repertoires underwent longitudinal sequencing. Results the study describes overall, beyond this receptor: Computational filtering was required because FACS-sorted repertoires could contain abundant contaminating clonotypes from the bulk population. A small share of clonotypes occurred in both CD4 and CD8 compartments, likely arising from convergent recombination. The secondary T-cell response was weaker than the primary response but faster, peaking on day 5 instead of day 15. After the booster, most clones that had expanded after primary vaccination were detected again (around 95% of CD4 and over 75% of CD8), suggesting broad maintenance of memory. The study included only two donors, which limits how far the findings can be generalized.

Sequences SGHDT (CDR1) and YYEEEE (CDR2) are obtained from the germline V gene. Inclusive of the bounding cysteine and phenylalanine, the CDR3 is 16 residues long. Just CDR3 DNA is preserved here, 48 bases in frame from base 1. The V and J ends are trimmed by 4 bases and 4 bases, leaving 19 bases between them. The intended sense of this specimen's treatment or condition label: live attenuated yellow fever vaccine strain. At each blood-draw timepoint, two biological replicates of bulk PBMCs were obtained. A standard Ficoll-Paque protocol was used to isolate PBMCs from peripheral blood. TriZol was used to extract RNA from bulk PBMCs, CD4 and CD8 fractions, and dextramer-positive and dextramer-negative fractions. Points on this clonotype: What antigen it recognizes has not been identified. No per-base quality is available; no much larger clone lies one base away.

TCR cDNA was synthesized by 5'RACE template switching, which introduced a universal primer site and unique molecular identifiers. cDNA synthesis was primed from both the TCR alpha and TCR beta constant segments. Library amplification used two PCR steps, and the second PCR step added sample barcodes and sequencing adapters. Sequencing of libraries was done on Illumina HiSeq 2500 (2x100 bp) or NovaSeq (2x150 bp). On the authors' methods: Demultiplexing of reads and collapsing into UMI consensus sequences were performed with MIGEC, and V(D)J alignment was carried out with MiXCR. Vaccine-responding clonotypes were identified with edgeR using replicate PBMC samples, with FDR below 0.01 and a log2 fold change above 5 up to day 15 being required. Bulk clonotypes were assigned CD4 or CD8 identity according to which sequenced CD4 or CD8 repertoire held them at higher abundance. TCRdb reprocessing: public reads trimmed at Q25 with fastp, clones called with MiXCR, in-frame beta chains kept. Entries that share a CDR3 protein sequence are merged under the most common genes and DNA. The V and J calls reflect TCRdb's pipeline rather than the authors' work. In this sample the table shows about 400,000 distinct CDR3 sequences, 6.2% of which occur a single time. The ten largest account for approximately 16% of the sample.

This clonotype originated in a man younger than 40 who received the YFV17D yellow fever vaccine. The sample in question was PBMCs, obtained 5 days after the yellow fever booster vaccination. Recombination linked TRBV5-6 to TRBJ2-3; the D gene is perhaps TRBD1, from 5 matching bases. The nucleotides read TGTGCCAGCAGCAGTCCCGACAGTGATGGGGCAGATACGCAGTATTTT. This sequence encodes CASSSPDSDGADTQYF.